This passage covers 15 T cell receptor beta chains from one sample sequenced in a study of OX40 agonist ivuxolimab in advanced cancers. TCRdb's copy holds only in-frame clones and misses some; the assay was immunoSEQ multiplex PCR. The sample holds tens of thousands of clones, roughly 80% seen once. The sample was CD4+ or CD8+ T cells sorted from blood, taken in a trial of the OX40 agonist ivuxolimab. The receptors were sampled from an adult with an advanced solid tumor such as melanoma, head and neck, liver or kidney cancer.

DNA of the CDR3: TGTGCCAGCAGCCAAGATGAACTGGGCTACACCTTC. Residues: CASSQDELGYTF. The gene calls are TRBV14 and TRBJ1-2; D is unresolved. The germline V gene encodes CDR1 SGHDN and CDR2 FVKESK. The CDR3 length is 12 residues. The V gene lost 0 bases and the J gene lost 8 bases, with 7 bases spanning the gap.

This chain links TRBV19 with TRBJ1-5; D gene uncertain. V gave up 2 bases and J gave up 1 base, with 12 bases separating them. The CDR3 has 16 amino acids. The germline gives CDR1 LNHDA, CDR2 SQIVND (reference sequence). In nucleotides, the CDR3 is TGTGCCAGTAGTATAAGGCGGGATGCGAGCAATCAGCCCCAGCATTTT. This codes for CASSIRRDASNQPQHF.

The CDR3 is CASSFPTRGGTDTQYF. CDR3 nucleotide sequence: TGTGCCAGCAGCTTCCCGACGCGGGGGGGCACAGATACGCAGTATTTT. The J gene is TRBJ2-3, the V gene TRBV7-9, with 8 bases aligning to TRBD2. After removal of 3 bases from V and 1 base from J, the junction contained 6 bases not matched to a gene. Germline V gene sequence: CDR1 SEHNR, CDR2 FQNEAQ (reference sequence). The CDR3 is made up of 16 amino acids.

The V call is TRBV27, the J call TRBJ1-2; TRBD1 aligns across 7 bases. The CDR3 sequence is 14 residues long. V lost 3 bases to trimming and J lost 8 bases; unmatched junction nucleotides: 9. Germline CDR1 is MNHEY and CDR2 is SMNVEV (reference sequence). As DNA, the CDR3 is TGTGCCAGCAGTTTGACAGGGTCCTGGGGGGGCTACACCTTC. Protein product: CASSLTGSWGGYTF.

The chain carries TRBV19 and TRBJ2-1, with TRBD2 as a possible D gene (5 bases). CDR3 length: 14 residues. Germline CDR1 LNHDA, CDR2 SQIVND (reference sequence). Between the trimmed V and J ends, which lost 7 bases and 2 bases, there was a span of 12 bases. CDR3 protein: CASNAGDPYNEQFF. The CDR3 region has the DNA TGTGCCAGTAATGCGGGTGACCCCTACAATGAGCAGTTCTTC.

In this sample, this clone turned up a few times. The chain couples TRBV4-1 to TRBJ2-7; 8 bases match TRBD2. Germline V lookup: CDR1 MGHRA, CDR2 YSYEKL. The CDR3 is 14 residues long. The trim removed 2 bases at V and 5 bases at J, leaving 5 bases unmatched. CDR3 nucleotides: TGCGCCAGCAGCCAACCAGCGGGAGTCCACGAGCAGTACTTC. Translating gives CASSQPAGVHEQYF.

The CDR3 region is CASSVDDRGFTDTQYF. The DNA of the CDR3 is TGTGCCAGCAGCGTAGACGACAGGGGATTCACAGATACGCAGTATTTT. The chain links TRBV9 to TRBJ2-3; 8 nucleotides match TRBD1. Germline CDR1 and CDR2: SGDLS and YYNGEE. Trimming at V came to 0 bases and at J to 2 bases, leaving 5 bases not matched to a gene. The CDR3 loop spans 16 amino acids.

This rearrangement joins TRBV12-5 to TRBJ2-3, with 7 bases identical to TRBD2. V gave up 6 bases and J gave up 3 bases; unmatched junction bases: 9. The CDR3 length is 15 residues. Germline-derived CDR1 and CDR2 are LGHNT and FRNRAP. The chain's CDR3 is CASGRAAGRTDTQYF. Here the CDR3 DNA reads TGTGCTAGTGGAAGGGCAGCGGGACGGACAGATACGCAGTATTTT.

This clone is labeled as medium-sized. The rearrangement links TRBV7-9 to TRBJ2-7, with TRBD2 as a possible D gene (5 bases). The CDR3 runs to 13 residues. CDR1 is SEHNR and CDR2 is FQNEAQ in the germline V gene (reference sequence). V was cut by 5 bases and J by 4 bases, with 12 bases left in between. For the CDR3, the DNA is TGTGCCAGCAGCCAGACGAGGGAGTACGAGCAGTACTTC. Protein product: CASSQTREYEQYF.

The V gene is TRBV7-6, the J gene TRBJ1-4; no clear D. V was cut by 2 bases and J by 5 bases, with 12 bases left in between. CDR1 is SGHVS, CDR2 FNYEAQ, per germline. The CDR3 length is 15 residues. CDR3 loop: CASSLRAHWNEKLFF. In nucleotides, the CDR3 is TGTGCCAGCAGCTTAAGGGCACATTGGAATGAAAAACTGTTTTTT.

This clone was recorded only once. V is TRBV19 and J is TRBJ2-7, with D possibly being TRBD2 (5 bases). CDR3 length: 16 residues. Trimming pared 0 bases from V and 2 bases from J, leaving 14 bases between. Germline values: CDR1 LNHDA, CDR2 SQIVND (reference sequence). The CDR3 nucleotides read TGTGCCAGTAGTATAGATCGGGCCTCCGGGGCCTACGAGCAGTACTTC. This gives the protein CASSIDRASGAYEQYF.

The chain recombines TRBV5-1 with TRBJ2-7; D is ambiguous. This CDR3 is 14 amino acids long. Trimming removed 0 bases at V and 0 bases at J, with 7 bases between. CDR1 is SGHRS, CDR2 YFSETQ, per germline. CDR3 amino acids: CASSLEWSSYEQYF. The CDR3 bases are TGCGCCAGCAGCTTGGAGTGGAGCTCCTACGAGCAGTACTTC.

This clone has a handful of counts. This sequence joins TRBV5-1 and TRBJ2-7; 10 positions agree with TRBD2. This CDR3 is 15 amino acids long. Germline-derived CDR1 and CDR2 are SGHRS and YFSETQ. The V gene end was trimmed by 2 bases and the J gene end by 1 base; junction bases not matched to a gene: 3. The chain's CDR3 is CASSFGTSVSYEQYF. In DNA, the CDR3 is TGCGCCAGCAGCTTCGGGACTAGCGTGTCCTACGAGCAGTACTTC. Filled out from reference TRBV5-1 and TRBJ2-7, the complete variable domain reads KAGVTQTPRYLIKTRGQQVTLSCSPISGHRSVSWYQQTPGQGLQFLFEYFSETQRNKGNFPGRFSGRQFSNSRSEMNVSTLELGDSALYLCASSFGTSVSYEQYFGPGTRLTVT.

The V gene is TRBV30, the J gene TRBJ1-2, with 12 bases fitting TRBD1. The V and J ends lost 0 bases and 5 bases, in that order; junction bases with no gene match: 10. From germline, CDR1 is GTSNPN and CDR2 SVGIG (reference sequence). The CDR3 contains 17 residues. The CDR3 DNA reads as TGTGCCTGGAGTGTCCCCGGGACAGGGGGCGCGTATTATGGCTACACCTTC. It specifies CAWSVPGTGGAYYGYTF.

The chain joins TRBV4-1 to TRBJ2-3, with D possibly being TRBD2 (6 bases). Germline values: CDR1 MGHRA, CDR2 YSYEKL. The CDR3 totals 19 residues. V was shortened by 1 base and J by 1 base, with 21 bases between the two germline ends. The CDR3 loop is CASSQGRLVRTGGTDTQYF. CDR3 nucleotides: TGCGCCAGCAGCCAAGGACGACTAGTCAGAACGGGGGGCACAGATACGCAGTATTTT.